This T cell receptor beta chain was profiled in a study of cytomegalovirus exposure and HLA in healthy donors. Trimming took 2 bases from V and 5 from J, leaving 22 bases between them. Germline CDR1 is SGHRS and CDR2 is YFSETQ. CDR3 length: 17 residues. The PCR made use of 60 Vbeta and 13 Jbeta primers. The protocol was immunoSEQ multiplex PCR, while the TCRdb copy is restricted to in-frame clones and leaves out a portion. The table shows some 150,000 clones, with 70% to 80% occurring only once. The sequence was collected from a human donor in good health. What was sequenced was PBMCs. The chain combines TRBV5-1 with TRBJ1-2, with D tentatively TRBD1 (5 bases). The DNA of the CDR3 is TGCGCCAGCAGCTTCGACGGGGGGTACGATCAACCTTATGGCTACACCTTC. This sequence encodes CASSFDGGYDQPYGYTF. Full variable domain (remainder filled in from reference TRBV5-1 and TRBJ1-2): KAGVTQTPRYLIKTRGQQVTLSCSPISGHRSVSWYQQTPGQGLQFLFEYFSETQRNKGNFPGRFSGRQFSNSRSEMNVSTLELGDSALYLCASSFDGGYDQPYGYTFGSGTRLTVV.